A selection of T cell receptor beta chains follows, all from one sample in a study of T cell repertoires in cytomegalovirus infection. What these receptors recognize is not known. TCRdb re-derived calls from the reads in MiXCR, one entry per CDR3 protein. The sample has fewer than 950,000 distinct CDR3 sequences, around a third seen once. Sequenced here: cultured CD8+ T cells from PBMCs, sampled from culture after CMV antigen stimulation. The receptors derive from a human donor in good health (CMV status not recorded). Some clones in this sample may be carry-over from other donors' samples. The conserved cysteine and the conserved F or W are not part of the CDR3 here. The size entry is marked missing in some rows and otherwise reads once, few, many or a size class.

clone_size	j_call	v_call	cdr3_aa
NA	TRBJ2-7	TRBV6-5	ASSYRAGRDEQY
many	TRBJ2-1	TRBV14	ASSQPGTGNYNEQF
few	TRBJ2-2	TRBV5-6	ASSSWDRGRAGELF
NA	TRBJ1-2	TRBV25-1	ASGTGQNGYT
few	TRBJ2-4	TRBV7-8	ASSLNGRGAKIQY
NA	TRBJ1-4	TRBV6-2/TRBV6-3	ASSYSGHQEEKLF
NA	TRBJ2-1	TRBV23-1	ASSQQQLRRSNEQF
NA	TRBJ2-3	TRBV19	ASTPGAAPDTQY
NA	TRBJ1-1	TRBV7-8	ASSLPTGKNTEAF
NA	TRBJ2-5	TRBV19	ASSMEGLETQY
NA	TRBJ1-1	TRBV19	ASSIGGLSTEAF
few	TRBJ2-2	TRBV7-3	ASSLTGTGGHGELF
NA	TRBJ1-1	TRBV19	ASSSRDRGRRMNTEAF
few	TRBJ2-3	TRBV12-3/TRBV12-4	ASSPLDSDTQY
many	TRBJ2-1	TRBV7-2	ASSLDIRNEQF
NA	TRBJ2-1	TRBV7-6	ASSPKTSGGAGEQF
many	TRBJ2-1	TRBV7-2	ASSLGGTGNEQF
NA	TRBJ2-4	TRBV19	ASSKTGTAKNIQY
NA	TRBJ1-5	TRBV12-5	ASGLGVEAGDQPQH
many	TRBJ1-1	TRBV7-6	ASSLQRSTEAF
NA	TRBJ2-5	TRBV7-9	ASSNRPPYGNGETQY
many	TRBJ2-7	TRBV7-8	ASSLSVRNSYEQY
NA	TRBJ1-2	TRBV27	ASSLTGDNYGYT
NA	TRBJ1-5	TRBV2	ASRITGVSNQPQH
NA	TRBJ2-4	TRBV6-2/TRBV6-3	ASSYPARKGLTKNIQY
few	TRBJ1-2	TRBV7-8	ASSLARTGGDYGYT
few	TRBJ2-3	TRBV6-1	ASSEASGGGDTQY
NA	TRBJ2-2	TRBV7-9	ASSAIRAHLDTGELF
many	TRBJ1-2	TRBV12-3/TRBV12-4	ASSLGTGYNYGYT
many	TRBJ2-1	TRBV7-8	ASSIGLANEQF
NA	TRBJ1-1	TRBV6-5	ASSMADLPTLGSTEAF
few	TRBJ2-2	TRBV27	ASSVLIQGTGELF
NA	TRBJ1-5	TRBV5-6	ASSLGEGPYNQPQH
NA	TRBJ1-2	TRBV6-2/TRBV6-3	ANSYSREDGYT
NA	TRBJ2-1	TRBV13	ASSSRTSGTNEQF
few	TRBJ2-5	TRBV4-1	ASSLWVAGPYQETQY
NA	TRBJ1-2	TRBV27	ASSSSPDGVSYGYT
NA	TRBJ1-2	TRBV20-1	SAPRADYGYT
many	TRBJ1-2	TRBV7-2	ASSLDSRAHGYT
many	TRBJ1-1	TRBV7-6	ASSLNGRAEAF
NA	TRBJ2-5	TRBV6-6	ASSARKYSQETQY
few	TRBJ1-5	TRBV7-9	ASSLGGSGRQGPSNQPQH
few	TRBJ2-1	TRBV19	ASSSGLAGEQF
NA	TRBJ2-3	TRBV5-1	ASSFEYSDTQY
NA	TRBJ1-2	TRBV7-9	VSSTGVGDDGYT
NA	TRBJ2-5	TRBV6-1	ASSERTWTVQETQY
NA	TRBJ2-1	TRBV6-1	ASSEYISGGNNEQF
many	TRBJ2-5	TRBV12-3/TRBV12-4	ASSPTTGYQTQY
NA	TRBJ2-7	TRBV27	ASSWSSLSYEQY